The rows below give T cell receptor beta chains drawn from one sample of a study of shared clonotypes between healthy human individuals. Assay: immunoSEQ multiplex PCR; the TCRdb copy retains only in-frame clones and omits some. The table has about 990,000 clones, 75% to 85% seen once. The sample comprised memory CD4+ T cells from PBMCs. The receptors were gathered from a man aged 18 to 30 in good health. Some clones in this sample may be carry-over from other donors' samples. Each CDR3 is given with its conserved first and last residue. Each record gives: clone size, J gene, D gene, CDR3 length, V gene, CDR3 protein, CDR3 DNA. D genes are given only for firm matches. A clone size is listed for some rows: how often the clone was seen (once, few, many), or a class if it is expanded.

-,TRBJ2-6,-,18,TRBV7-2,CASSLRGRGPSGANVLTF,TGTGCCAGCAGCTTACGGGGGCGGGGGCCCTCTGGGGCCAACGTCCTGACTTTC
-,TRBJ2-7,-,10,TRBV27,CASSSLEQYF,TGTGCCAGCAGTTCCCTCGAGCAGTACTTC
-,TRBJ1-4,-,16,TRBV7-8,CASSRDGVRTNEKLFF,TGTGCCAGCAGCCGCGACGGGGTCCGGACTAATGAAAAACTGTTTTTT
-,TRBJ2-2,TRBD1,16,TRBV7-2,CASSFLGQANTGELFF,TGTGCCAGCAGCTTCCTGGGACAGGCGAACACCGGGGAGCTGTTTTTT
-,TRBJ2-7,-,11,TRBV6-6,CASSAMYEQYF,TGTGCCAGCAGTGCCATGTACGAGCAGTACTTC
-,TRBJ2-2,-,12,TRBV30,CAWAANTGELFF,TGTGCCTGGGCGGCGAACACCGGGGAGCTGTTTTTT
-,TRBJ2-2,TRBD1,16,TRBV18,CASSPGTGRNTGELFF,TGTGCCAGCTCACCCGGGACAGGGAGAAACACCGGGGAGCTGTTTTTT
-,TRBJ2-2,-,14,TRBV7-2,CASSLAPRTGELFF,TGTGCCAGCAGCTTAGCGCCGAGGACCGGGGAGCTGTTTTTT
-,TRBJ2-3,-,11,TRBV20-1,CSARDSHTQYF,TGCAGTGCTAGAGATTCACATACGCAGTATTTT
once,TRBJ1-2,-,15,TRBV2,CASSSSRDISYGYTF,TGTGCCAGCAGTTCAAGCCGGGACATTTCCTATGGCTACACCTTC
-,TRBJ1-2,-,13,TRBV9,CASSVGQGYGYTF,TGTGCCAGCAGCGTAGGGCAGGGCTATGGCTACACCTTC
-,TRBJ2-2,-,13,TRBV5-4,CASSPTRLGELFF,TGTGCCAGCAGCCCCACTCGTTTGGGGGAGCTGTTTTTT
-,TRBJ2-1,-,12,TRBV5-1,CASSLTYGEQFF,TGCGCCAGCAGCTTGACCTACGGCGAGCAGTTCTTC
-,TRBJ1-3,-,12,TRBV29-1,CSVETPGNTIYF,TGCAGCGTTGAGACTCCCGGAAACACCATATATTTT
few,TRBJ2-7,-,14,TRBV7-8,CASSLDRVRGEQYF,TGTGCCAGCAGCCTCGACAGGGTTCGGGGGGAGCAGTACTTC
-,TRBJ2-3,-,17,TRBV9,CASSVEQGNRGTDTQYF,TGTGCCAGCAGCGTAGAACAAGGGAATAGGGGCACAGATACGCAGTATTTT
-,TRBJ1-5,-,14,TRBV18,CASANPGGNQPQHF,TGTGCCAGCGCAAACCCGGGAGGCAATCAGCCCCAGCATTTT
-,TRBJ2-6,-,15,TRBV9,CASSTQSSGANVLTF,TGTGCCAGCAGCACCCAAAGTTCTGGGGCCAACGTCCTGACTTTC
-,TRBJ2-3,TRBD2,15,TRBV28,CASSLGLAGADTQYF,TGTGCCAGCAGTTTAGGACTAGCGGGAGCAGATACGCAGTATTTT
once,TRBJ2-7,TRBD2,15,TRBV5-1,CASSWPGTSFDEQYF,TGCGCCAGCAGCTGGCCCGGGACTAGTTTCGACGAGCAGTACTTC
-,TRBJ2-7,TRBD2,17,TRBV5-8,CASSARSGLAGSAEQYF,TGTGCCAGCAGCGCAAGATCGGGGCTAGCGGGATCGGCCGAGCAGTACTTC
-,TRBJ2-7,-,15,TRBV21-1,CASRETSGRSYEQYF,TGTGCCAGCAGGGAAACTAGCGGCAGATCCTACGAGCAGTACTTC
-,TRBJ2-3,-,15,TRBV5-1,CASSYGPSITDTQYF,TGCGCCAGCAGCTACGGACCATCTATCACAGATACGCAGTATTTT
-,TRBJ2-2,TRBD1,14,TRBV10-2,CASSRTGGTGELFF,TGCGCCAGCAGTAGGACAGGGGGCACCGGGGAGCTGTTTTTT
-,TRBJ2-1,TRBD2,15,TRBV11-3,CASSSGTSDYNEQFF,TGTGCCAGCAGCTCAGGGACTAGCGACTACAATGAGCAGTTCTTC
-,TRBJ2-7,TRBD1,16,TRBV7-2,CASSGPRGQGTYEQYF,TGTGCCAGCAGCGGCCCCAGGGGGCAGGGGACCTACGAGCAGTACTTC
-,TRBJ2-7,-,13,TRBV5-1,CASSAGEHYEQYF,TGCGCCAGCAGCGCCGGAGAGCACTACGAGCAGTACTTC
-,TRBJ2-3,-,13,TRBV18,CASSIPGTDTQYF,TGTGCCAGCTCGATTCCCGGCACAGATACGCAGTATTTT
-,TRBJ2-7,TRBD2,14,TRBV5-4,CASSRTSGRYEQYF,TGTGCCAGCAGCAGGACTAGCGGGAGATACGAGCAGTACTTC
-,TRBJ2-1,-,15,TRBV5-1,CASSPIAGVYNEQFF,TGCGCCAGCAGCCCAATCGCGGGTGTCTACAATGAGCAGTTCTTC
-,TRBJ2-1,-,14,TRBV11-2,CASRYPSLYNEQFF,TGTGCCAGCCGATACCCTAGCCTCTACAATGAGCAGTTCTTC
-,TRBJ1-4,TRBD1,15,TRBV19,CASSTTGTGGLKLFF,TGTGCCAGTAGTACAACTGGGACAGGGGGCTTGAAACTGTTTTTT
-,TRBJ2-7,-,13,TRBV18,CASSGPITYEQYF,TGTGCCAGCTCAGGTCCTATCACCTACGAGCAGTACTTC
-,TRBJ2-7,TRBD1,13,TRBV27,CASSGTGGGRQYF,TGTGCCAGCAGCGGGACAGGGGGGGGCAGGCAGTACTTC
-,TRBJ2-6,-,15,TRBV19,CASSIQGAGANVLTF,TGTGCCAGTAGTATACAGGGTGCCGGGGCCAACGTCCTGACTTTC
-,TRBJ2-3,-,15,TRBV9,CASSTRPSSTDTQYF,TGTGCCAGCAGCACCCGACCCAGCAGTACAGATACGCAGTATTTT
-,TRBJ1-2,TRBD1,11,TRBV28,CASNRGYGYTF,TGTGCCAGCAACAGGGGTTATGGCTACACCTTC
-,TRBJ1-2,-,14,TRBV5-4,CASSLKGRIYGYTF,TGTGCCAGCAGCTTGAAGGGGCGGATCTATGGCTACACCTTC
few,TRBJ1-2,TRBD1,17,TRBV7-9,CASRLLPRTGFNYGYTF,TGTGCCAGCAGACTATTACCAAGGACAGGATTTAACTATGGCTACACCTTC
-,TRBJ2-7,TRBD2,15,TRBV5-1,CASSLASGEGEEQYF,TGCGCCAGCAGCCTGGCTAGCGGGGAAGGAGAAGAGCAGTACTTC
-,TRBJ2-2,-,16,TRBV7-3,CASSLNAGTNTGELFF,TGTGCCAGCAGCTTAAATGCGGGGACGAACACCGGGGAGCTGTTTTTT
once,TRBJ2-7,-,15,TRBV27,CASSLRGTFSYEQYF,TGTGCCAGCAGTTTACGCGGGACCTTCTCCTACGAGCAGTACTTC